A single sample gave rise to the 29 T cell receptor beta chains below, sequenced in a study of cytomegalovirus exposure and HLA in healthy donors. Vbeta (60) and Jbeta (13) primers were used in the PCR. TCRdb's copy holds only in-frame clones and misses some; the assay was immunoSEQ multiplex PCR. Its table records over 100,000 clones. The specimen was PBMCs. The receptor source for this set is a woman aged 40-49 years in good health and CMV-seropositive.

The V call is TRBV4-1, the J call TRBJ2-7; D call uncertain. V shed 4 bases and J shed 5 bases, with 12 bases lying between them. The CDR3 runs 13 residues. Germline V lookup: CDR1 MGHRA, CDR2 YSYEKL. CDR3 nucleotide sequence: TGCGCCAGCAGCCTCACCGGGTCCAACGAGCAGTACTTC. Its translation: CASSLTGSNEQYF.

This chain uses TRBV19 with TRBJ2-2, with 8 nucleotides matching TRBD2. Germline assignment: CDR1 LNHDA and CDR2 SQIVND (reference sequence). Trimming cost V 6 bases and J 4 bases; bases outside gene matches: 4. The CDR3 runs to 14 residues. Here the CDR3 reads CASRTGGRTGELFF. The CDR3 DNA sequence: TGTGCCAGTAGAACGGGAGGGCGCACCGGGGAGCTGTTTTTT.

The chain joins TRBV4-3 to TRBJ1-4, with D maybe TRBD1 (5 bases). Looked up from germline, CDR1 is LGHNA and CDR2 is YSLEER. Trimming removed 1 base at V and 5 bases at J, with 17 bases between. This CDR3 comprises 17 residues. The CDR3 region has the DNA TGCGCCAGCAGCCAAGGAGTAGGCAGGGTCTTAAATGAAAAACTGTTTTTT. Translated: CASSQGVGRVLNEKLFF.

J is TRBJ1-5 and V is TRBV6-6; 8 bases agree with TRBD1. Germline V gene data show CDR1 as MNHNY and CDR2 as SVGAGI (reference sequence). CDR3 length: 15 amino acids. The junction had 4 bases not matched to a gene; V was cut back by 6 bases and J by 0 bases. Here the CDR3 DNA reads TGTGCCAGCAGCCGACAGGGGTTTAGCAATCAGCCCCAGCATTTT. Its translation is CASSRQGFSNQPQHF.

The chain couples TRBV2 to TRBJ2-2, with D possibly being TRBD1 (6 bases). Germline V gene data show CDR1 as SNHLY and CDR2 as FYNNEI. This CDR3 is built from 14 residues. Trimming shortened V by 7 bases and J by 1 base, and 10 bases separated the two germline ends. DNA for the CDR3: TGTGCCAGCAACATGGACAGGAACACCGGGGAGCTGTTTTTT. Residues: CASNMDRNTGELFF.

The chain recombines TRBV7-2 with TRBJ2-7; 7 positions match TRBD1. CDR3 length: 14 residues. Trimming took 1 base from V and 4 from J; bases not matched to a gene: 4. Germline-derived CDR1 and CDR2 are SGHTA and FQGNSA. DNA of the CDR3: TGTGCCAGCAGCTTAGTCGGACAGGTATACGAGCAGTACTTC. Its translation is CASSLVGQVYEQYF.

The chain couples TRBV19 to TRBJ1-5, with D hard to call. This CDR3 has 13 amino acids. In germline, CDR1 is LNHDA, CDR2 SQIVND (reference sequence). V lost 3 bases to trimming and J lost 7 bases, with 10 bases between them. Here the CDR3 reads CASSIGGSQPQHF. The CDR3 nucleotides are TGTGCCAGTAGTATTGGAGGGTCCCAGCCCCAGCATTTT.

The gene calls are TRBV7-3 and TRBJ1-6, with unresolved D. The length of the CDR3 is 15 residues. Trimming cost V 2 bases and J 7 bases, with 12 bases left between them. CDR1 is SGHTA, CDR2 FQGTGA, per germline. This CDR3 is CASSLQAGGNSPLHF. CDR3 in DNA: TGTGCCAGCAGCTTACAAGCGGGAGGGAATTCACCCCTCCACTTT.

This rearrangement joins TRBV5-1 to TRBJ1-4; 7 nucleotides agree with TRBD1. The CDR3 length is 14 residues. Germline V gene lookup returns CDR1 SGHRS and CDR2 YFSETQ. The junction had 2 bases not matched to a gene; V was cut back by 4 bases and J by 2 bases. In DNA form, the CDR3 reads TGCGCCAGCAGCCCACAGGGGACTAATGAAAAACTGTTTTTT. This encodes CASSPQGTNEKLFF.

V is TRBV29-1 and J is TRBJ2-1; D uncertain. V was clipped by 2 bases and J by 9 bases, with 5 bases between them. Germline lookup yields CDR1 SQVTM and CDR2 ANQGSEA. The CDR3 is 10 residues long. The CDR3, as DNA: TGCAGCGTTGAACACAGTGAGCAGTTCTTC. It codes for CSVEHSEQFF.

This chain connects TRBV4-1 to TRBJ2-5; 8 nucleotides align to TRBD2. TRBJ2-7 explains the end of the DNA better; the J call may be wrong. Germline V CDR1 and CDR2: MGHRA, YSYEKL. This CDR3 region has 14 residues. CDR3 in amino acids: CASSAGGGIDEQYF. CDR3 nucleotide sequence: TGCGCCAGCAGCGCGGGGGGAGGCATCGACGAGCAGTACTTC.

The V call is TRBV11-3, the J call TRBJ2-3; D perhaps matches TRBD2 (5 bases). The CDR3 contains 16 residues. Looked up from germline, CDR1 is SGHNT and CDR2 is YENEEA. The ends were cut back, 1 base at V and 2 bases at J, with 13 bases in the middle. CDR3 nucleotides: TGTGCCAGCAGCTTAGGAGGGATTCGTTACACAGATACGCAGTATTTT. Encoded protein: CASSLGGIRYTDTQYF.

This rearrangement joins TRBV30 to TRBJ2-7; 7 nucleotides align to TRBD1. Trimming took 0 bases from V and 6 from J; bases not matched to a gene: 8. Germline V lookup: CDR1 GTSNPN, CDR2 SVGIG (reference sequence). The CDR3 loop spans 14 amino acids. CDR3 loop: CAWSVSDRVTEQYF. Written as DNA, the CDR3 is TGTGCCTGGAGTGTAAGCGACAGGGTCACCGAGCAGTACTTC.

This sequence joins TRBV6-1 and TRBJ2-2; 13 nucleotides align to TRBD2. The CDR3 loop spans 17 amino acids. Germline V gene sequence: CDR1 MNHNS, CDR2 SASEGT. J lost 1 base, V lost 1 base, and 0 bases had no gene match. The CDR3, as DNA: TGTGCCAGCAGTGAAGGGACTAGCGGGAGGAACACCGGGGAGCTGTTTTTT. Amino acid sequence: CASSEGTSGRNTGELFF.

This rearrangement joins TRBV27 to TRBJ1-4; 9 nucleotides agree with TRBD1. CDR1 is MNHEY and CDR2 is SMNVEV in the germline V gene (reference sequence). CDR3 length: 15 residues. The V segment lost 5 bases and the J segment 4 bases; nucleotides outside the gene matches: 5. The CDR3 here is CASSVGTGINEKLFF. In DNA, the CDR3 is TGTGCCAGCAGTGTGGGGACAGGGATTAATGAAAAACTGTTTTTT.

The chain links TRBV5-6 to TRBJ1-1, with D uncertain. V was cut by 0 bases and J by 4 bases, with 13 bases left in between. CDR1 is SGHDT and CDR2 is YYEEEE in the germline V gene. This CDR3 has 15 residues. CDR3 DNA sequence: TGTGCCAGCAGCTTGGGCCCTTTGGCTTCCACTGAAGCTTTCTTT. Amino acid sequence: CASSLGPLASTEAFF.

The CDR3 spells CASSFGAYSNQPQHF. The CDR3 bases are TGTGCCAGCAGTTTTGGGGCCTATAGCAATCAGCCCCAGCATTTT. This sequence joins TRBV28 and TRBJ1-5, with D possibly TRBD1 on 5 matching bases. Germline CDR1 is MDHEN and CDR2 is SYDVKM. This CDR3 spans 15 amino acids. Trimming removed 3 bases from V and 0 bases from J, with 9 bases in between.

This chain uses TRBV5-6 with TRBJ1-4; D may be TRBD1 (5 bases). CDR1 is SGHDT and CDR2 is YYEEEE in the germline V gene. Trimming pared 1 base from V and 1 base from J, leaving 14 bases between. CDR3 length: 17 residues. CDR3 nucleotides: TGTGCCAGCAGCTTGTTGCAGGGTGATGTAACTAATGAAAAACTGTTTTTT. Translated, it gives CASSLLQGDVTNEKLFF.

J is TRBJ2-1 and V is TRBV5-1; D may be TRBD2 (5 bases). The V end lost 4 bases, the J end lost 0 bases, and 20 bases lay between the germline ends. The CDR3 has 18 residues. Germline values: CDR1 SGHRS, CDR2 YFSETQ. The CDR3 loop is CASSRLQAAIFSYNEQFF. CDR3 in DNA: TGCGCCAGCAGCCGACTACAAGCGGCAATCTTCTCCTACAATGAGCAGTTCTTC.

This clone is labeled medium-sized (0.01 to 0.1%) based on frequency. The chain links TRBV25-1 to TRBJ2-1; tentatively, D is TRBD2 (6 bases). V was clipped by 6 bases and J by 10 bases, with 13 bases between them. Germline V lookup: CDR1 MGHDK, CDR2 SYGVNS. This CDR3 is 12 amino acids long. The CDR3 sequence: CASSRLVEEQFF. The DNA of the CDR3 is TGTGCCAGCAGCCGACTAGTAGAAGAGCAGTTCTTC.

V and J are TRBV18 and TRBJ2-3, with 9 nucleotides matching TRBD2. J gave up 3 bases and V 6 bases, and 10 bases lay outside the gene matches. In germline, CDR1 is KGHSH, CDR2 LQKENI. This CDR3 contains 16 residues. CDR3 bases: TGTGCCAGCTCCTCAGAGAAACTAGCGGGTACAGATACGCAGTATTTT. Translating gives CASSSEKLAGTDTQYF.

The rearrangement links TRBV28 to TRBJ2-3; a weak D match, TRBD1 (6 bases). The V end was cut by 8 bases, the J end by 6 bases, with 21 bases between. The CDR3 sequence is 15 residues long. Germline V gene lookup returns CDR1 MDHEN and CDR2 SYDVKM. CDR3 in DNA: TGTGCCAGCGCCGGACAGAGAAACCCTCGGGATACGCAGTATTTT. It translates to CASAGQRNPRDTQYF.

J is TRBJ1-1 and V is TRBV5-6; TRBD1 aligns across 11 bases. The CDR3 length is 15 residues. CDR1 is SGHDT and CDR2 is YYEEEE in the germline V gene. V trimming: 4 bases; J trimming: 0 bases; junction bases outside the gene matches: 2. The CDR3 DNA sequence: TGTGCCAGCAGCACGGGACAGGGGGTGAACACTGAAGCTTTCTTT. It is translated as CASSTGQGVNTEAFF.

V usage is TRBV5-1 and J usage is TRBJ2-7; TRBD1 aligns across 7 bases. With V trimmed by 2 bases and J by 3 bases, 5 bases remained unmatched. Germline CDR1 SGHRS, CDR2 YFSETQ. This CDR3 region has 14 residues. The CDR3 region is CASSFGSGGYEQYF. Written as DNA, the CDR3 is TGCGCCAGCAGCTTTGGGTCAGGGGGCTACGAGCAGTACTTC.

The chain combines TRBV19 with TRBJ2-2; 8 bases are shared with TRBD2. The germline V gene encodes CDR1 LNHDA and CDR2 SQIVND (reference sequence). V dropped 2 bases and J dropped 2; count of bases not matched to a gene: 4. The CDR3 has 16 amino acids. The CDR3 spells CASSISGGPNTGELFF. DNA for the CDR3: TGTGCCAGTAGTATATCGGGGGGGCCCAACACCGGGGAGCTGTTTTTT.

The chain uses TRBV7-2 and TRBJ2-2; unclear D gene. Trimming left V 5 bases short and J 3 bases short, with 10 bases between. The length of the CDR3 is 14 residues. The germline V gene encodes CDR1 SGHTA and CDR2 FQGNSA. The CDR3 DNA is TGTGCCAGCAGCAAAGACTCGCACACCGGGGAGCTGTTTTTT. It yields the protein CASSKDSHTGELFF.

The CDR3 is CASSSIAGTDTQYF. DNA of the CDR3: TGTGCCAGTAGTAGTATAGCGGGCACAGATACGCAGTATTTT. This chain joins TRBV19 and TRBJ2-3; D might be TRBD2 (6 bases). Between the trimmed V and J ends, which lost 4 bases and 1 base, there was a span of 9 bases. Germline assignment: CDR1 LNHDA and CDR2 SQIVND (reference sequence). This CDR3 comprises 14 residues.

The chain combines TRBV2 with TRBJ2-7, with 10 bases matching TRBD1. Germline CDR1 SNHLY, CDR2 FYNNEI. The V segment lost 6 bases and the J segment 1 base; nucleotides outside the gene matches: 6. The CDR3 has 15 amino acids. CDR3 coding DNA: TGTGCCAGCAGGGAGGGGGACAGGGGTTCCTACGAGCAGTACTTC. Translated, it gives CASREGDRGSYEQYF.

The chain carries TRBV6-4 and TRBJ1-5; tentatively, D is TRBD1 (5 bases). The CDR3 extends over 14 amino acids. CDR1 MRHNA and CDR2 SNTAGT come from the germline V gene. The V end lost 2 bases, the J end lost 1 base, and 6 bases lay between the germline ends. The CDR3 protein is CASSDGGSNQPQHF. As DNA, the CDR3 is TGTGCCAGCAGTGACGGGGGGAGCAATCAGCCCCAGCATTTT.